The 27 T cell receptor beta chains presented below share a single source sample, sequenced in a study of cytomegalovirus exposure and HLA in healthy donors. TCRdb's table, derived via immunoSEQ multiplex PCR, lists solely in-frame clones and lacks some. In the table there are 170,000 or so clones, roughly 80% of which are singletons. Sequences were obtained from PBMCs. All receptors derive from a woman younger than 30 in good health and CMV-seropositive.

This chain joins TRBV10-3 and TRBJ2-2; 11 nucleotides align to TRBD2. Unmatched junction bases numbered 6, after V lost 2 bases and J lost 7 bases. The CDR3 runs to 16 residues. Germline values: CDR1 ENHRY, CDR2 SYGVKD. The CDR3 region is CAISEISGGAGGELFF. The CDR3 DNA is TGTGCCATCAGTGAGATTAGCGGGGGGGCCGGCGGGGAGCTGTTTTTT.

The chain carries TRBV5-1 and TRBJ2-1; 9 bases agree with TRBD2. This CDR3 comprises 15 residues. V dropped 0 bases and J dropped 6; count of bases not matched to a gene: 4. Germline V gene sequence: CDR1 SGHRS, CDR2 YFSETQ. The CDR3 loop reads CASSLVSGGPNEQFF. The CDR3, as DNA: TGCGCCAGCAGCTTGGTTAGCGGGGGTCCCAATGAGCAGTTCTTC. The variable domain in full, with the rest retrieved from reference TRBV5-1 and TRBJ2-1, is KAGVTQTPRYLIKTRGQQVTLSCSPISGHRSVSWYQQTPGQGLQFLFEYFSETQRNKGNFPGRFSGRQFSNSRSEMNVSTLELGDSALYLCASSLVSGGPNEQFFGPGTRLTVL.

The J gene is TRBJ1-2, the V gene TRBV10-3; TRBD1 might be the D (5 bases). V was clipped by 0 bases and J by 6 bases, with 5 bases between them. This CDR3 region has 12 residues. Germline CDR1 ENHRY, CDR2 SYGVKD. The CDR3 region has the DNA TGTGCCATCAGTGAGTCCAGGGATGGCTACACCTTC. Its protein product is CAISESRDGYTF.

In DNA form, the CDR3 reads TGTGCCAGCAGTGAATTCCAGGGGCTGGGTGAGCAGTTCTTC. Its translation is CASSEFQGLGEQFF. The V and J genes are TRBV25-1 and TRBJ2-1; tentative D call: TRBD1 (6 bases). Germline-derived CDR1 and CDR2 are MGHDK and SYGVNS. CDR3 length equals 14 residues. Trimming shortened V by 1 base and J by 9 bases, and 13 bases separated the two germline ends. The variable domain in full, completed from reference TRBV25-1 and TRBJ2-1, reads EADIYQTPRYLVIGTGKKITLECSQTMGHDKMYWYQQDPGMELHLIHYSYGVNSTEKGDLSSESTVSRIRTEHFPLTLESARPSHTSQYLCASSEFQGLGEQFFGPGTRLTVL.

The chain is built from TRBV15 and TRBJ2-5, with D perhaps matching TRBD2 (5 bases). The germline CDR1 and CDR2 sequences are LNHNV and YYDKDF (reference sequence). There are 13 residues in the CDR3. The V and J ends lost 3 bases and 0 bases respectively, with 5 bases between them. The CDR3 loop reads CATSSSDQETQYF. DNA of the CDR3: TGTGCCACCAGCAGTAGCGACCAAGAGACCCAGTACTTC.

The V gene is TRBV11-2, the J gene TRBJ2-3; D unclear. The V gene's germline CDR1 is SGHAT and CDR2 FQNNGV. The CDR3 totals 13 residues. V was trimmed by 2 bases and J by 3 bases, leaving 6 bases between them. The CDR3 sequence is CASSLPPTDTQYF. Written as DNA, the CDR3 is TGTGCCAGCAGCTTACCCCCAACAGATACGCAGTATTTT.

The CDR3 region has the DNA TGCGCCAGCAGCCTCTCAGGGGGTGGCGGCTATGGCTACACCTTC. Its translation is CASSLSGGGGYGYTF. The chain recombines TRBV5-1 with TRBJ1-2; TRBD1 matches 7 bases. J lost 4 bases, V lost 4 bases, and 10 bases had no gene match. This CDR3 is built from 15 residues. Germline V gives CDR1 SGHRS, CDR2 YFSETQ.

The J gene is TRBJ1-6, the V gene TRBV6-5; TRBD1 aligns across 9 bases. The V gene's germline CDR1 is MNHEY and CDR2 SVGAGI. The trim removed 6 bases at V and 13 bases at J, leaving 10 bases unmatched. The CDR3 sequence is 14 residues long. CDR3 amino acids: CASRDWTGANPLHF. CDR3 in DNA: TGTGCCAGCAGGGACTGGACAGGGGCAAATCCCCTCCACTTT.

The V and J genes are TRBV5-6 and TRBJ1-2, with 8 bases matching TRBD1. Germline CDR1 SGHDT, CDR2 YYEEEE. The CDR3 is 15 amino acids. With V trimmed by 3 bases and J by 4 bases, 8 bases remained unmatched. The CDR3, as DNA: TGTGCCAGCAGCTCGAGGGACAGGTCCCCCTATGGCTACACCTTC. Its translation: CASSSRDRSPYGYTF. Supplemented by reference TRBV5-6 and TRBJ1-2, the full variable domain reads DAGVTQSPTHLIKTRGQQVTLRCSPKSGHDTVSWYQQALGQGPQFIFQYYEEEERQRGNFPDRFSGHQFPNYSSELNVNALLLGDSALYLCASSSRDRSPYGYTFGSGTRLTVV.

V usage is TRBV9 and J usage is TRBJ1-6; D gene unclear. V shed 1 base and J shed 10 bases, with 12 bases lying between them. This CDR3 spans 14 amino acids. The V gene's germline CDR1 is SGDLS and CDR2 YYNGEE. The CDR3 DNA sequence: TGTGCCAGCAGCGTAAAGGTCGAGCGATCACCCCTCCACTTT. Amino acids: CASSVKVERSPLHF.

The rearrangement links TRBV5-6 to TRBJ2-2; maybe TRBD2 (7 bases). Germline V lookup: CDR1 SGHDT, CDR2 YYEEEE. The CDR3 consists of 15 residues. V was cut by 4 bases and J by 6 bases, with 16 bases left in between. As DNA, the CDR3 is TGTGCCAGCAGCCCCCCACGGGGGGCCCCCGGGGAGCTGTTTTTT. It yields the protein CASSPPRGAPGELFF.

The rearrangement links TRBV7-9 to TRBJ1-1; no firm D call. CDR1 and CDR2 (germline): SEHNR, FQNEAQ (reference sequence). The V and J ends lost 1 base and 7 bases respectively, with 4 bases between them. This CDR3 is 11 amino acids long. The CDR3 region has the DNA TGTGCCAGCAGCTTAGGAGATGAAGCTTTCTTT. Translating it yields CASSLGDEAFF. Based on the CDR3 plus reference TRBV7-9 and TRBJ1-1, the full variable domain is DTGVSQNPRHKITKRGQNVTFRCDPISEHNRLYWYRQTLGQGPEFLTYFQNEAQLEKSRLLSDRFSAERPKGSFSTLEIQRTEQGDSAMYLCASSLGDEAFFGQGTRLTVV.

The genes are TRBV5-6 and TRBJ2-7, with no clear D. The CDR3 loop spans 15 amino acids. Per germline, CDR1 SGHDT and CDR2 YYEEEE. V was shortened by 1 base and J by 2 bases, with 13 bases between the two germline ends. For the CDR3, the DNA is TGTGCCAGCAGCTTGAATCCGACTCTGACCTACGAGCAGTACTTC. It translates to CASSLNPTLTYEQYF.

The chain joins TRBV19 to TRBJ1-2, with D perhaps matching TRBD1 (5 bases). CDR1 is LNHDA and CDR2 is SQIVND in the germline V gene (reference sequence). The CDR3 contains 13 residues. Trimming left V 8 bases short and J 2 bases short, with 12 bases between. CDR3 nucleotide sequence: TGTGCCAGTTGGGGAGGGGAAAACTATGGCTACACCTTC. Encoded protein: CASWGGENYGYTF. Based on the CDR3 plus reference TRBV19 and TRBJ1-2, the full variable domain is DGGITQSPKYLFRKEGQNVTLSCEQNLNHDAMYWYRQDPGQGLRLIYYSQIVNDFQKGDIAEGYSVSREKKESFPLTVTSAQKNPTAFYLCASWGGENYGYTFGSGTRLTVV.

This clone was picked up a small number of times. This chain connects TRBV5-4 to TRBJ1-2; D is unclear. The CDR3 totals 14 residues. Germline values: CDR1 SGHNT, CDR2 YYREEE (reference sequence). Trimming shortened V by 0 bases and J by 4 bases, and 10 bases separated the two germline ends. The CDR3 DNA reads TGTGCCAGCAGCTTGGCCGAGGCTACCTATGGCTACACCTTC. This codes for CASSLAEATYGYTF.

CDR3 protein: CASSQGLAGGQDEQFF. CDR3 DNA sequence: TGCGCCAGCAGCCAAGGACTAGCGGGGGGGCAAGATGAGCAGTTCTTC. V gene TRBV4-3 combines with J gene TRBJ2-1; TRBD2 agrees at 14 bases. Germline CDR1 and CDR2: LGHNA and YSLEER. This CDR3 comprises 16 residues. The junction had 4 bases not matched to a gene; V was cut back by 1 base and J by 8 bases.

The chain uses TRBV2 and TRBJ1-6, with D unresolved. The CDR3 is 14 residues long. The germline V gene encodes CDR1 SNHLY and CDR2 FYNNEI. V gave up 6 bases and J gave up 4 bases, with 10 bases separating them. The CDR3 DNA follows: TGTGCCAGCAGCGACCGGGATTATAATTCACCCCTCCACTTT. Its protein is CASSDRDYNSPLHF.

This clone was detected only once. This rearrangement joins TRBV27 to TRBJ2-5, with D perhaps matching TRBD1 (5 bases). CDR1 is MNHEY, CDR2 SMNVEV, per germline (reference sequence). V lost 4 bases and J 3 bases, leaving 15 bases between the germline ends. The CDR3 length is 15 residues. This CDR3 is CASSSYSLDKETQYF. CDR3 nucleotide sequence: TGTGCCAGCAGTTCCTACTCCCTGGACAAAGAGACCCAGTACTTC.

The rearrangement uses TRBV6-5 and TRBJ2-3; the match to TRBD2 covers 10 bases. The germline CDR1 and CDR2 sequences are MNHEY and SVGAGI. The CDR3 is made up of 15 amino acids. V trimming: 6 bases; J trimming: 3 bases; junction bases outside the gene matches: 6. The CDR3 region has the DNA TGTGCCAGCAGCACCACTAGCGGGGTAACAGATACGCAGTATTTT. Residues: CASSTTSGVTDTQYF.

This chain uses TRBV6-1 with TRBJ1-6; D is undetermined. This CDR3 is built from 12 residues. CDR1 is MNHNS, CDR2 SASEGT, per germline. The ends were cut back, 3 bases at V and 6 bases at J, with 3 bases in the middle. The CDR3 DNA is TGTGCCAGCAGTGAGAGTAATTCACCCCTCCACTTT. It codes for CASSESNSPLHF.

The V gene is TRBV6-5, the J gene TRBJ2-5; D may be TRBD1 (6 bases). The CDR3 totals 13 residues. V was clipped by 7 bases and J by 3 bases, with 12 bases between them. Looked up from germline, CDR1 is MNHEY and CDR2 is SVGAGI. The CDR3 DNA is TGTGCCAGCACCCCTAACAGGGAAGAGACCCAGTACTTC. Protein: CASTPNREETQYF.

V is TRBV4-2 and J is TRBJ2-5, with 8 bases fitting TRBD1. J gave up 2 bases and V 1 base, and 3 bases lay outside the gene matches. This CDR3 has 15 residues. Looked up from germline, CDR1 is LGHNA and CDR2 is YNFKEQ. CDR3 sequence: CASSQATGVQETQYF. The DNA for the CDR3 is TGTGCCAGCAGCCAAGCGACAGGGGTACAAGAGACCCAGTACTTC.

The chain employs TRBV9 and TRBJ1-4, with 7 bases matching TRBD1. The CDR3 loop spans 15 amino acids. V lost 4 bases to trimming and J lost 7 bases; unmatched junction nucleotides: 10. CDR1 and CDR2 (germline): SGDLS, YYNGEE. CDR3 in amino acids: CASSPSGTVLEKLFF. The CDR3, as DNA: TGTGCCAGCAGCCCCTCCGGGACAGTCCTTGAAAAACTGTTTTTT.

A single count supports this clone. The chain has TRBV28 and TRBJ2-7; TRBD2 agrees at 7 bases. The germline gives CDR1 MDHEN, CDR2 SYDVKM. Trimming removed 5 bases from V and 2 bases from J; junction bases left unmatched: 3. CDR3 length: 13 amino acids. The CDR3 is CASSRSGAYEQYF. The CDR3, as DNA: TGTGCCAGCAGTCGCAGCGGGGCCTACGAGCAGTACTTC. The entire variable domain, with the rest obtained from reference TRBV28 and TRBJ2-7, is as follows: DVKVTQSSRYLVKRTGEKVFLECVQDMDHENMFWYRQDPGLGLRLIYFSYDVKMKEKGDIPEGYSVSREKKERFSLILESASTNQTSMYLCASSRSGAYEQYFGPGTRLTVT.

CDR3 sequence: CASSLSLAGFTDTQYF. The CDR3 DNA reads TGTGCCAGCAGCTTAAGTCTAGCGGGGTTCACAGATACGCAGTATTTT. This chain joins TRBV7-2 and TRBJ2-3; 9 nucleotides align to TRBD2. Per germline, CDR1 SGHTA and CDR2 FQGNSA. Trimming took 2 bases from V and 2 from J; bases not matched to a gene: 5. The CDR3 loop spans 16 amino acids.

This chain joins TRBV11-2 and TRBJ1-2, with D maybe TRBD1 (5 bases). There are 14 residues in the CDR3. V gave up 1 base and J gave up 6 bases, with 12 bases separating them. Germline V gives CDR1 SGHAT, CDR2 FQNNGV. In DNA form, the CDR3 reads TGTGCCAGCAGCTTAGCGGGTCAGGGTGATGGCTACACCTTC. It translates to CASSLAGQGDGYTF. The entire variable domain, with the rest obtained from reference TRBV11-2 and TRBJ1-2, is as follows: EAGVAQSPRYKIIEKRQSVAFWCNPISGHATLYWYQQILGQGPKLLIQFQNNGVVDDSQLPKDRFSAERLKGVDSTLKIQPAKLEDSAVYLCASSLAGQGDGYTFGSGTRLTVV.

V gene TRBV29-1 combines with J gene TRBJ1-1, with D hard to call. The CDR3 spans 13 residues. The V gene lost 3 bases and the J gene lost 0 bases, with 8 bases spanning the gap. CDR1 is SQVTM and CDR2 is ANQGSEA in the germline V gene. CDR3: CSVEAQMNTEAFF. The CDR3 DNA sequence: TGCAGCGTTGAGGCACAGATGAACACTGAAGCTTTCTTT.